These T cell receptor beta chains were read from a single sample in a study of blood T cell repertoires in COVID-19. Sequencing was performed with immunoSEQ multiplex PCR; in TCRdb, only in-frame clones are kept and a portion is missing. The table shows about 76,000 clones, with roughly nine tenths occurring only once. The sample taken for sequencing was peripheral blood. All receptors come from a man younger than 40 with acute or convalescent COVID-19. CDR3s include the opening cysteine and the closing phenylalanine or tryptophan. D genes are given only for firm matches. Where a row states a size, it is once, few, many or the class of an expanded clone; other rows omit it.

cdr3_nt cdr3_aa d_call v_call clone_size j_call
TGTGCCAGCAGCTTAGGGCTAGCGGGAGCTGGTGAGCAGTACTTC CASSLGLAGAGEQYF TRBD2 TRBV11-2 NA TRBJ2-7
TGTGCCAGCAGCAAAAAGGGGGGGGAGGAAAAACTGTTTTTT CASSKKGGEEKLFF NA TRBV21-1 once TRBJ1-4
TGCGCCAGCCGACCTAATAGCGGGATCATGCAAGAGACCCAGTACTTC CASRPNSGIMQETQYF TRBD2 TRBV5-1 NA TRBJ2-5
TGTGCCAGCAGCTTAGCCGGACAGGGGGGCTACGAGCAGTACTTC CASSLAGQGGYEQYF TRBD1 TRBV7-9 few TRBJ2-7
TGTGCCAGCAGCTTCGGGACAGGGGGAAATACGCAGTATTTT CASSFGTGGNTQYF TRBD1 TRBV7-2 NA TRBJ2-3
TGTGCCAGCAGCTCCAAGCGGGAGCTTTTGAATGAGCAGTTCTTC CASSSKRELLNEQFF TRBD2 TRBV7-9 NA TRBJ2-1
TGTGCCAGCAGTTACTCGAGTTGGCCAGGGGGGGAAAAACTGTTTTTT CASSYSSWPGGEKLFF TRBD1 TRBV6-6 NA TRBJ1-4
TGTGCCAGCAGCCCTGGGGACATTGCCTACGAGCAGTACTTC CASSPGDIAYEQYF NA TRBV5-6 NA TRBJ2-7
TGTGCCAGCAGTCCCGGATTGGACTACTCTAGCACAGATACGCAGTATTTT CASSPGLDYSSTDTQYF NA TRBV6-6 NA TRBJ2-3
TGTGCCAGCAGCCAACGCCAGGGTTATGAGCAGTTCTTC CASSQRQGYEQFF NA TRBV3-1/TRBV3-2 NA TRBJ2-1
TGTGCCTGGAACTCCCGAGACAGGGGAAGGGGAGGCTACACCTTC CAWNSRDRGRGGYTF TRBD1 TRBV30 few TRBJ1-2
TGTGCCTGGTCAACTAGGAGTTTGTTCGTCTCTGGAAACACCATATATTTT CAWSTRSLFVSGNTIYF NA TRBV30 NA TRBJ1-3
TGTGCCAGCAGCTTGGCCAGAGGGGGCAGGGGCACCGGGGAGCTGTTTTTT CASSLARGGRGTGELFF TRBD1 TRBV5-4 NA TRBJ2-2
TGTGCCAGCAGCAAAAAGGACAGGGGCTGGGGCTACACCTTC CASSKKDRGWGYTF TRBD1 TRBV7-9 NA TRBJ1-2
TGTGCCAGCAATTACCGGGGTACAGGGCGTAGCACCGGGGAGCTGTTTTTT CASNYRGTGRSTGELFF NA TRBV11-2 NA TRBJ2-2
TGTGCCAGCAGTATGCGGGAGAACACTGAAGCTTTCTTT CASSMRENTEAFF NA TRBV6-4 NA TRBJ1-1
TGTGCCAGCAGCTTGGAGCTTCAGCCCCAGCATTTT CASSLELQPQHF NA TRBV5-5 NA TRBJ1-5
TGTGCCAGCAGTGATCCTAGCGGGAGGGCCGAGAGCACAGATACGCAGTATTTT CASSDPSGRAESTDTQYF TRBD2 TRBV2 once TRBJ2-3
TGTGCCAGCAGCGTAGCCCCGCGGACAGGGAAAGAGACCCAGTACTTC CASSVAPRTGKETQYF TRBD1 TRBV9 NA TRBJ2-5
TGCGCCAGCAGTAGGGTGAGCGGGAGGTCCCCTGGGGAGCTGTTTTTT CASSRVSGRSPGELFF TRBD2 TRBV4-1 NA TRBJ2-2
TGCGCCAGCAGTCCCCGGGGCGGGGAGCTGTTTTTT CASSPRGGELFF NA TRBV23-1 once TRBJ2-2
TGTGCCAGCAGCCCCGGGGGTGGGGAGCTGTTTTTT CASSPGGGELFF NA TRBV9 NA TRBJ2-2